This TCR beta chain came from a study of cytomegalovirus exposure and HLA in healthy donors. Regarding the study as a whole: There were some public TCRs occurring in many donors, but most TCR sequences were rare. A classifier reportedly called cytomegalovirus status with high sensitivity and specificity. The investigators catalogued some 150 TCR beta chains as cytomegalovirus-associated.

In germline, CDR1 is MGHRA, CDR2 YSYEKL. This CDR3 has 16 residues. V lost 4 bases to trimming and J lost 4 bases, with 19 bases between them. Measured with immunoSEQ multiplex PCR; TCRdb has only the in-frame clones, and not every one. Of roughly 62,000 clones in the sample, roughly 94% were seen once. Remarks on this clone: The antigen remains unidentified.

The genes are TRBV4-1 and TRBJ1-1; D is perhaps TRBD1 (6 bases). The sequence derives from a young man in good health and CMV-seronegative. The specimen sequenced was PBMCs. The CDR3 loop is CASSLDRSSQGTEAFF. Written as DNA, the CDR3 is TGCGCCAGCAGCCTAGACAGGAGCTCTCAGGGCACTGAAGCTTTCTTT.